One and the same sample provided the 24 T cell receptor beta chains below, sequenced in a study of T cell responses to AZD1222 COVID-19 vaccine. The method was immunoSEQ multiplex PCR; TCRdb's version includes in-frame clones alone and lacks a portion of them. There are roughly 100,000 clones in the sample; about 80% occur only once, and more than 4.5% lies in the top ten. Sequenced material: peripheral blood, taken on day 0 of AZD1222 vaccination. Receptors originate from an adult in good health.

The chain recombines TRBV11-1 with TRBJ1-1, with no clear D. The V gene's germline CDR1 is SGHAT and CDR2 FQDESV (reference sequence). Deletions cut 0 bases from V and 3 bases from J, with 8 bases between. CDR3 length equals 14 residues. The CDR3 region is CASSLAGGYTEAFF. In DNA, the CDR3 is TGTGCCAGCAGCTTAGCGGGAGGATACACTGAAGCTTTCTTT.

The chain links TRBV30 to TRBJ1-1, with 7 positions matching TRBD1. The junction had 7 bases not matched to a gene; V was cut back by 1 base and J by 5 bases. CDR1 is GTSNPN and CDR2 is SVGIG in the germline V gene (reference sequence). This CDR3 is 14 amino acids long. CDR3 DNA: TGTGCCTGGAGTGGCAGGGGGAGCGGGACTGAAGCTTTCTTT. Its protein is CAWSGRGSGTEAFF.

The gene calls are TRBV19 and TRBJ2-7; D may match TRBD1 or TRBD2 (6 bases each). The CDR3 consists of 15 residues. The V gene lost 4 bases and the J gene lost 0 bases, with 13 bases spanning the gap. CDR1 is LNHDA and CDR2 is SQIVND in the germline V gene (reference sequence). CDR3 sequence (DNA): TGTGCCAGTAGTAGAGGGGGGCTGAGCTCCTACGAGCAGTACTTC. Protein sequence: CASSRGGLSSYEQYF.

This clone was detected only once. The chain joins TRBV6-2 or TRBV6-3 to TRBJ1-2; D remains ambiguous. Looked up from germline, CDR1 is MNHEY and CDR2 is SVGEGT. This CDR3 is built from 13 residues. V lost 0 bases and J lost 6, with 8 bases in between. The CDR3 here is CASSYSKDNGYTF. In DNA form, the CDR3 reads TGTGCCAGCAGTTACTCGAAGGATAATGGCTACACCTTC.

The chain couples TRBV12-3 or TRBV12-4 to TRBJ1-2; weak D call: TRBD1 (5 bases). This CDR3 spans 12 amino acids. V was pared by 4 bases and J by 6 bases, with 9 bases between. This CDR3 reads CASSYGGNGYTF. In DNA, the CDR3 is TGTGCCAGCAGTTACGGGGGGAATGGCTACACCTTC.

This clone was counted between two and nine times. V is TRBV19 and J is TRBJ1-2; 8 bases are shared with TRBD1. There are 13 residues in the CDR3. V was clipped by 6 bases and J by 8 bases; unmatched bases: 8. From germline, CDR1 is LNHDA and CDR2 SQIVND (reference sequence). The CDR3 bases are TGTGCCAGTAGCCAGAGACAGGGGTTAGGCTACACCTTC. This gives the protein CASSQRQGLGYTF.

V gene TRBV19 combines with J gene TRBJ1-1; D is unclear. Germline CDR1 LNHDA, CDR2 SQIVND (reference sequence). V was clipped by 6 bases and J by 3 bases, with 8 bases between them. This CDR3 comprises 12 residues. The CDR3 protein is CASSWGYTEAFF. In DNA form, the CDR3 reads TGTGCCAGTAGCTGGGGTTACACTGAAGCTTTCTTT.

The rearrangement joins TRBV7-2 to TRBJ2-5; D ambiguous. The CDR3 extends over 14 amino acids. Trimming shortened V by 5 bases and J by 1 base, and 11 bases separated the two germline ends. In germline, CDR1 is SGHTA, CDR2 FQGNSA. CDR3 residues: CASSLGRSQETQYF. The CDR3 DNA reads TGTGCCAGCAGCCTAGGTCGGAGCCAAGAGACCCAGTACTTC.

The chain joins TRBV4-2 to TRBJ1-1, with D maybe TRBD1 (6 bases). Germline V gene lookup returns CDR1 LGHNA and CDR2 YNFKEQ. The CDR3 length is 15 residues. V dropped 2 bases and J dropped 1 base, with 11 bases sitting between them. The DNA for the CDR3 is TGTGCCAGCAGCCAAACAGGGATTGAGAACACTGAAGCTTTCTTT. It is translated as CASSQTGIENTEAFF.

This clone was picked up one time. The chain combines TRBV4-3 with TRBJ1-5; 9 bases are a match to TRBD1. With V trimmed by 3 bases and J by 6 bases, 6 bases remained unmatched. The V gene's germline CDR1 is LGHNA and CDR2 YSLEER. There are 15 residues in the CDR3. The CDR3 region is CASSHGTGRVQPQHF. The CDR3 coding sequence is TGCGCCAGCAGCCACGGGACAGGGAGGGTTCAGCCCCAGCATTTT.

This clone was seen only a few times. J is TRBJ1-1 and V is TRBV5-4; TRBD1 agrees at 7 bases. Trimming at V came to 0 bases and at J to 0 bases, leaving 5 bases not matched to a gene. The germline V gene encodes CDR1 SGHNT and CDR2 YYREEE (reference sequence). CDR3 length: 16 residues. This CDR3 reads CASSLGTGFMNTEAFF. In nucleotides, the CDR3 is TGTGCCAGCAGCTTGGGGACAGGTTTTATGAACACTGAAGCTTTCTTT.

The rearrangement uses TRBV30 and TRBJ1-5, with 9 nucleotides matching TRBD1. Trimming took 5 bases from V and 7 from J; bases not matched to a gene: 6. The CDR3 loop spans 13 amino acids. The germline gives CDR1 GTSNPN, CDR2 SVGIG (reference sequence). The CDR3 here is CAWSGTGSQPQHF. Written as DNA, the CDR3 is TGTGCCTGGTCCGGGACAGGGTCCCAGCCCCAGCATTTT.

In this sample, this clone turned up a few times. This chain connects TRBV9 to TRBJ2-3; possibly TRBD1 or TRBD2 for D (5 bases each). CDR1 and CDR2 from the germline V gene are SGDLS and YYNGEE. The length of the CDR3 is 14 residues. Trimming left V 2 bases short and J 2 bases short, with 9 bases between. In DNA, the CDR3 is TGTGCCAGCAGCGTCGAGGGACCCACAGATACGCAGTATTTT. As protein: CASSVEGPTDTQYF.

This clone was observed a handful of times. The rearrangement joins TRBV20-1 to TRBJ1-2; D perhaps matches TRBD1 (6 bases). Germline CDR1 and CDR2: DFQATT and SNEGSKA (reference sequence). This CDR3 is 17 amino acids long. Trimming removed 3 bases at V and 4 bases at J, with 24 bases between. The CDR3 is CSASGGGGRRDSYGYTF. The CDR3 DNA sequence: TGCAGTGCTAGTGGAGGAGGGGGGAGGCGGGATTCCTATGGCTACACCTTC.

V is TRBV5-4 and J is TRBJ1-2; D call uncertain. V dropped 1 base and J dropped 0 bases, with 7 bases sitting between them. The CDR3 is made up of 14 amino acids. The germline V gene encodes CDR1 SGHNT and CDR2 YYREEE (reference sequence). This CDR3 reads CASSLILTNYGYTF. DNA of the CDR3: TGTGCCAGCAGCTTGATCCTCACTAACTATGGCTACACCTTC.

V and J are TRBV5-1 and TRBJ2-2, with unresolved D. V gave up 1 base and J gave up 1 base, with 8 bases separating them. CDR3 size: 15 residues. Germline lookup yields CDR1 SGHRS and CDR2 YFSETQ. In DNA, the CDR3 is TGCGCCAGCAGCTTGATTTGGGGGAACACCGGGGAGCTGTTTTTT. Amino acids: CASSLIWGNTGELFF.

A few counts support this clone. The chain links TRBV5-4 to TRBJ1-2, with a weak D call TRBD1 (6 bases). The germline gives CDR1 SGHNT, CDR2 YYREEE (reference sequence). Trimming pared 5 bases from V and 4 bases from J, leaving 12 bases between. The CDR3 length is 13 residues. The DNA for the CDR3 is TGTGCCAGCAGGGAAACAGGGCTCTATGGCTACACCTTC. Residues: CASRETGLYGYTF.

The chain links TRBV4-1 to TRBJ1-2, with 10 bases that match TRBD1. J gave up 7 bases and V 3 bases, and 8 bases lay outside the gene matches. The length of the CDR3 is 15 residues. Germline V gene lookup returns CDR1 MGHRA and CDR2 YSYEKL. This CDR3 reads CASSHTGTGAIGYTF. DNA of the CDR3: TGCGCCAGCAGCCACACAGGGACAGGGGCCATTGGCTACACCTTC.

The chain is built from TRBV3-1 (or the pseudogene TRBV3-2) and TRBJ1-1; a weak D match, TRBD1 (6 bases). The ends were cut back, 0 bases at V and 0 bases at J, with 11 bases in the middle. CDR3 length: 16 amino acids. Looked up from germline, CDR1 is LGHDT and CDR2 is YNNKEL (reference sequence). The CDR3 here is CASSQDGGLMNTEAFF. The CDR3 bases are TGTGCCAGCAGCCAAGATGGGGGGCTCATGAACACTGAAGCTTTCTTT.

The V call is TRBV19, the J call TRBJ1-1; a possible D gene is TRBD1 (5 bases). The V gene's germline CDR1 is LNHDA and CDR2 SQIVND (reference sequence). V was pared by 7 bases and J by 4 bases, with 13 bases between. The CDR3 is 13 residues long. CDR3 sequence (DNA): TGTGCCAGTAAAGGGGTTTCTCCCACTGAAGCTTTCTTT. This codes for CASKGVSPTEAFF. The variable domain in full, completed from reference TRBV19 and TRBJ1-1, reads DGGITQSPKYLFRKEGQNVTLSCEQNLNHDAMYWYRQDPGQGLRLIYYSQIVNDFQKGDIAEGYSVSREKKESFPLTVTSAQKNPTAFYLCASKGVSPTEAFFGQGTRLTVV.

The chain recombines TRBV2 with TRBJ2-3; 7 bases map to TRBD2. The V and J ends lost 6 bases and 7 bases, in that order; junction bases with no gene match: 1. This CDR3 has 11 amino acids. From germline, CDR1 is SNHLY and CDR2 FYNNEI. CDR3 sequence reads: CASRGLNTQYF. DNA for the CDR3: TGTGCCAGCAGGGGACTAAATACGCAGTATTTT. Combining the CDR3 with reference TRBV2 and TRBJ2-3 gives the whole variable domain EPEVTQTPSHQVTQMGQEVILRCVPISNHLYFYWYRQILGQKVEFLVSFYNNEISEKSEIFDDQFSVERPDGSNFTLKIRSTKLEDSAMYFCASRGLNTQYFGPGTRLTVL.

This clone was seen just once. The chain is built from TRBV19 and TRBJ1-2, with 9 bases aligning to TRBD1. This CDR3 has 16 amino acids. V was clipped by 10 bases and J by 3 bases; unmatched bases: 15. The germline gives CDR1 LNHDA, CDR2 SQIVND (reference sequence). This chain's CDR3 is CATQGQGRIKDYGYTF. CDR3 coding DNA: TGTGCCACCCAGGGACAGGGAAGGATCAAGGACTATGGCTACACCTTC. Complete variable domain (other parts from reference TRBV19 and TRBJ1-2): DGGITQSPKYLFRKEGQNVTLSCEQNLNHDAMYWYRQDPGQGLRLIYYSQIVNDFQKGDIAEGYSVSREKKESFPLTVTSAQKNPTAFYLCATQGQGRIKDYGYTFGSGTRLTVV.

V usage is TRBV7-6 and J usage is TRBJ2-2, with TRBD2 identical over 10 bases. This CDR3 is built from 18 residues. Germline loops: CDR1 SGHVS, CDR2 FNYEAQ. J lost 0 bases, V lost 1 base, and 5 bases had no gene match. CDR3 sequence (DNA): TGTGCCAGCAGCTTAGGACTAGCGGGCCAATCGAACACCGGGGAGCTGTTTTTT. Amino acid sequence: CASSLGLAGQSNTGELFF.

V is TRBV19 and J is TRBJ1-1; possible D gene TRBD1, 6 bases. Germline assignment: CDR1 LNHDA and CDR2 SQIVND (reference sequence). V dropped 9 bases and J dropped 1 base, with 24 bases sitting between them. CDR3 length equals 17 residues. CDR3 region: CASSGQRRGIKNTEAFF. CDR3 DNA: TGTGCCAGCTCCGGACAGCGGAGGGGGATAAAGAACACTGAAGCTTTCTTT.